The rows below give T cell receptor beta chains drawn from one sample of a study of beta chain features in type 1 diabetes. This table comes from immunoSEQ multiplex PCR, and its TCRdb copy is limited to in-frame clones, with some not included. The sample comprises over 650,000 clones, about 14% of which are singletons, and 0.03% to 0.045% rests with the top ten. Material: naive CD4+ T cells from blood. These receptors were obtained from a man between 18 and 29 years old with type 1 diabetes. Both conserved end residues are part of each CDR3. A D gene is named only where the DNA matches it firmly. For some rows the clone size is stated as once, few or many, or as a class when expanded; others skip it.

D: NA; size: NA; V: TRBV5-4; J: TRBJ1-1; DNA: TGTGCCAGCAGCTTGGGTGGGAACACTGAAGCTTTCTTT; CDR3: CASSLGGNTEAFF
D: NA; size: few; V: TRBV7-2; J: TRBJ1-2; DNA: TGTGCCAGCAGCCCCGGCGGGGCAGGGCAGTATGGCTACACCTTC; CDR3: CASSPGGAGQYGYTF
D: NA; size: NA; V: TRBV6-5; J: TRBJ2-3; DNA: TGTGCCAGCCAAAGTAGGGCCACAGATACGCAGTATTTT; CDR3: CASQSRATDTQYF
D: TRBD1; size: few; V: TRBV29-1; J: TRBJ2-3; DNA: TGCAGCGTTGAGAGTACAGGGGGCGTCGATACGCAGTATTTT; CDR3: CSVESTGGVDTQYF
D: NA; size: NA; V: TRBV2; J: TRBJ1-4; DNA: TGTGCCAGCAGTGAAGCTCGGACACTTAGACTGTTTTTT; CDR3: CASSEARTLRLFF
D: TRBD1; size: few; V: TRBV28; J: TRBJ2-6; DNA: TGTGCCAGCAGACTAACAGGGGCTGGGGCCAACGTCCTGACTTTC; CDR3: CASRLTGAGANVLTF
D: NA; size: few; V: TRBV28; J: TRBJ1-2; DNA: TGTGCCAGCAATCGGGGTGGACAGAAAGGCTATGGCTACACCTTC; CDR3: CASNRGGQKGYGYTF
D: NA; size: few; V: TRBV5-4; J: TRBJ2-1; DNA: TGTGCCAGCAGCCAAAGACTATCGAGCTCCTACAATGAGCAGTTCTTC; CDR3: CASSQRLSSSYNEQFF
D: NA; size: few; V: TRBV27; J: TRBJ2-7; DNA: TGTGCCAGCAGCCGGACGGCTTCCTACGAGCAGTACTTC; CDR3: CASSRTASYEQYF
D: TRBD2; size: NA; V: TRBV27; J: TRBJ2-7; DNA: TGTGCCAGCAGTAAAAGGGGACTAGCGGGGCCGTACGAGCAGTACTTC; CDR3: CASSKRGLAGPYEQYF
D: TRBD1; size: few; V: TRBV28; J: TRBJ1-4; DNA: TGTGCCAGCAGTGCGGGACAGGGGGCGCTGGGTGAAAAACTGTTTTTT; CDR3: CASSAGQGALGEKLFF
D: TRBD2; size: NA; V: TRBV30; J: TRBJ2-1; DNA: TGTGCGCTAGCGGGATCCTCTTACAATGAGCAGTTCTTC; CDR3: CALAGSSYNEQFF
D: NA; size: few; V: TRBV29-1; J: TRBJ2-2; DNA: TGCAGCGTGGGGGAGGCAGGGCGTCACGGGGAGCTGTTTTTT; CDR3: CSVGEAGRHGELFF
D: NA; size: few; V: TRBV21-1; J: TRBJ1-5; DNA: TGTGCCACTTCGGACAGGGAAGGCAATCAGCCCCAGCATTTT; CDR3: CATSDREGNQPQHF
D: TRBD1; size: few; V: TRBV6-6; J: TRBJ2-6; DNA: TGTGCCAGCACATCCTACAGGGGCTCTGGGGCCAACGTCCTGACTTTC; CDR3: CASTSYRGSGANVLTF
D: NA; size: few; V: TRBV7-2; J: TRBJ1-6; DNA: TGTGCCAGCAGTTTAGGCGGGGGGTATGAGTCACCCCTCCACTTT; CDR3: CASSLGGGYESPLHF
D: NA; size: NA; V: TRBV29-1; J: TRBJ2-1; DNA: TGCAGCGTTAGGCAGGCGGATTCCTACAATGAGCAGTTCTTC; CDR3: CSVRQADSYNEQFF
D: NA; size: NA; V: TRBV7-9; J: TRBJ1-1; DNA: TGTGCCAGCAGCTCACAGGGGAACACTGAAGCTTTCTTT; CDR3: CASSSQGNTEAFF
D: TRBD2; size: NA; V: TRBV5-1; J: TRBJ2-1; DNA: TGCGCCAGCAGCAGGCCTGGCGGGAGCTCCTACAATGAGCAGTTCTTC; CDR3: CASSRPGGSSYNEQFF
D: NA; size: NA; V: TRBV6-5; J: TRBJ2-3; DNA: TGTGCCAGCACTTCTTTAACGGAGACTCGAGATACGCAGTATTTT; CDR3: CASTSLTETRDTQYF
D: NA; size: once; V: TRBV5-1; J: TRBJ2-7; DNA: TGCGCCAGCAGCTTGGTAGGTGGAACCCACTACGAGCAGTACTTC; CDR3: CASSLVGGTHYEQYF
D: TRBD1; size: NA; V: TRBV30; J: TRBJ2-1; DNA: TGTGCCTGTACAGGGGAGATCTACAATGAGCAGTTCTTC; CDR3: CACTGEIYNEQFF
D: TRBD1; size: few; V: TRBV29-1; J: TRBJ1-2; DNA: TGCAGCGTTGAGGTCCGGGACAGGGATGGCTACACCTTC; CDR3: CSVEVRDRDGYTF
D: NA; size: few; V: TRBV14; J: TRBJ2-1; DNA: TGTGCCAGCAGCCAAGACCCTTGGACATACAATGAGCAGTTCTTC; CDR3: CASSQDPWTYNEQFF
D: NA; size: few; V: TRBV4-3; J: TRBJ1-2; DNA: TGCGCCAGCAGCCAAGATTCTGGGCGAGGTGACTATGGCTACACCTTC; CDR3: CASSQDSGRGDYGYTF
D: NA; size: NA; V: TRBV6-1; J: TRBJ2-7; DNA: TGTGCCAGCAGTGAAGACTCGACAGACTCCTACGAGCAGTACTTC; CDR3: CASSEDSTDSYEQYF
D: NA; size: NA; V: TRBV30; J: TRBJ2-1; DNA: TGTGCCTGGAGTGCTACTTGGGGTGTTGAGCAGTTCTTC; CDR3: CAWSATWGVEQFF
D: TRBD2; size: NA; V: TRBV4-2; J: TRBJ2-5; DNA: TGTGCCAGCAGCCAAGGCGCGGGAGAAGAGACCCAGTACTTC; CDR3: CASSQGAGEETQYF
D: NA; size: NA; V: TRBV28; J: TRBJ1-2; DNA: TGTGCCAGCAGTTTAGCCTCCACCGGTAACTATGGCTACACCTTC; CDR3: CASSLASTGNYGYTF
D: TRBD1; size: NA; V: TRBV6-5; J: TRBJ1-2; DNA: TGTGCCTCCGCGGGACAGGGATACGGCTACACCTTC; CDR3: CASAGQGYGYTF
D: TRBD1; size: NA; V: TRBV5-1; J: TRBJ1-5; DNA: TGCGCCAGCAGTTCCGGACAGGATGGCCAGCCCCAGCATTTT; CDR3: CASSSGQDGQPQHF
D: TRBD2; size: NA; V: TRBV25-1; J: TRBJ2-7; DNA: TGTGCCAGCAGTGATGGACTAGCGGGGTACTACGAGCAGTACTTC; CDR3: CASSDGLAGYYEQYF
D: TRBD1; size: NA; V: TRBV5-4; J: TRBJ2-1; DNA: TGTGCCAGCAGCTTGGGAGGACAGGGAGAGATGGGGTACAATGAGCAGTTCTTC; CDR3: CASSLGGQGEMGYNEQFF
D: NA; size: NA; V: TRBV28; J: TRBJ2-2; DNA: TGTGCCAGCAGTTTAGGGCACTTGAACACCGGGGAGCTGTTTTTT; CDR3: CASSLGHLNTGELFF
D: NA; size: few; V: TRBV7-2; J: TRBJ2-4; DNA: TGTGCCAGCAGCTTAAAAGGGGGTGCCAAAAACATTCAGTACTTC; CDR3: CASSLKGGAKNIQYF
D: NA; size: NA; V: TRBV28; J: TRBJ1-2; DNA: TGTGCCAGCAGTGTGACAGGTTTTGGCTATGGCTACACCTTC; CDR3: CASSVTGFGYGYTF
D: TRBD1; size: few; V: TRBV5-4; J: TRBJ1-2; DNA: TGTGCCAGCAGCGGACCCGGGACAGGGGTAGTCTATGGCTACACCTTC; CDR3: CASSGPGTGVVYGYTF
D: NA; size: few; V: TRBV14; J: TRBJ1-2; DNA: TGTGCCAGCAGTGCTTTAAGGGGGAGGTCTAACTATGGCTACACCTTC; CDR3: CASSALRGRSNYGYTF
D: NA; size: NA; V: TRBV6-1; J: TRBJ2-5; DNA: TGTGCCAGCAGGGCCCGGGACTTAGGAGGGGAGACCCAGTACTTC; CDR3: CASRARDLGGETQYF
D: TRBD2; size: NA; V: TRBV6-5; J: TRBJ2-1; DNA: TGTGCCAGCAGCAACCGGGGGGGAGGGCAGTTCTTC; CDR3: CASSNRGGGQFF
D: TRBD1; size: few; V: TRBV2; J: TRBJ1-2; DNA: TGTGCCAGCAGCGTCGGACAGGACTATGGCTACACCTTC; CDR3: CASSVGQDYGYTF